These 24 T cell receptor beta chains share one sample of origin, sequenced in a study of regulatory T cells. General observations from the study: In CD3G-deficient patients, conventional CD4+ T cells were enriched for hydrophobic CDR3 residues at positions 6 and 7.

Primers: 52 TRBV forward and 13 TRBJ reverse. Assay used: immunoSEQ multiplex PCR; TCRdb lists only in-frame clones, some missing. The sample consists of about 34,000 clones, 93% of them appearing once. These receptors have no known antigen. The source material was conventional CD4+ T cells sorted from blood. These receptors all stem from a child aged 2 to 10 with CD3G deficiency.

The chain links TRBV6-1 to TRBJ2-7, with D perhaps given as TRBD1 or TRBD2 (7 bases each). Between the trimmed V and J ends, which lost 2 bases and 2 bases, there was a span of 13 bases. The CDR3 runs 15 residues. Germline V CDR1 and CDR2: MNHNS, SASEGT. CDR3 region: CASSESGGVAYEQYF. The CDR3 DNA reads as TGTGCCAGCAGTGAATCAGGGGGGGTTGCCTACGAGCAGTACTTC.

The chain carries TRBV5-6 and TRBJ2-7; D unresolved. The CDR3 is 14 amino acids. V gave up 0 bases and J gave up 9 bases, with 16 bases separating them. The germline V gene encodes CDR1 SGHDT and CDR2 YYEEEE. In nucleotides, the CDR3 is TGTGCCAGCAGCTTGGCCGTCGGACCCCTTGGGCAGTACTTC. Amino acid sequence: CASSLAVGPLGQYF. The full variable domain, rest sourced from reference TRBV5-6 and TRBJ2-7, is DAGVTQSPTHLIKTRGQQVTLRCSPKSGHDTVSWYQQALGQGPQFIFQYYEEEERQRGNFPDRFSGHQFPNYSSELNVNALLLGDSALYLCASSLAVGPLGQYFGPGTRLTVT.

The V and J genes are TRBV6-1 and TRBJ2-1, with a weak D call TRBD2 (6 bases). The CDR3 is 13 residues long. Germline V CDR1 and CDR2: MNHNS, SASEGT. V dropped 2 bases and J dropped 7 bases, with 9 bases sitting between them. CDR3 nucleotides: TGTGCCAGCAGTGAAATAAGCGGGAATGAGCAGTTCTTC. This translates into CASSEISGNEQFF.

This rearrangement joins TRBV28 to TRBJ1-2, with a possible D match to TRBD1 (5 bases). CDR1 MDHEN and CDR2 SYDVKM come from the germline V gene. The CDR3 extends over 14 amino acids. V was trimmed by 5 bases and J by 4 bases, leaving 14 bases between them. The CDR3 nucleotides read TGTGCCAGCAGTCTTACCGGGACCCCCTATGGCTACACCTTC. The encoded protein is CASSLTGTPYGYTF.

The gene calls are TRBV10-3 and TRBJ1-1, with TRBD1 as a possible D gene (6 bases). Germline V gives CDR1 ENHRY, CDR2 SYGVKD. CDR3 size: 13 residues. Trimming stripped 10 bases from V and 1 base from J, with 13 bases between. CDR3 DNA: TGTGCCACCCAGGGGACCGCGAACACTGAAGCTTTCTTT. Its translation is CATQGTANTEAFF.

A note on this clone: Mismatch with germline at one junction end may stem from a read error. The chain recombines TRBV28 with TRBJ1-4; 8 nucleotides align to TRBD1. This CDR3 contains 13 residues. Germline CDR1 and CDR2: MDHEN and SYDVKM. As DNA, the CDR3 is TGTGCCAGCAGTTTAGGAAGGACAGGGCAAGCCTCTTTT. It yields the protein CASSLGRTGQASF. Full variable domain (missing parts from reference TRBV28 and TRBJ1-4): DVKVTQSSRYLVKRTGEKVFLECVQDMDHENMFWYRQDPGLGLRLIYFSYDVKMKEKGDIPEGYSVSREKKERFSLILESASTNQTSMYLCASSLGRTGQASFGSGTQLSVL.

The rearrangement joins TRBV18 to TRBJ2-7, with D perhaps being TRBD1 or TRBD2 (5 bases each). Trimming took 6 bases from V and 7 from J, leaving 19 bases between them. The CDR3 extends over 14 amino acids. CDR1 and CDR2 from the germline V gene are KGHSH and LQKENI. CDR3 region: CASSPPGRPREQYF. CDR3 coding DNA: TGTGCCAGCTCTCCGCCGGGACGGCCACGAGAGCAGTACTTC.

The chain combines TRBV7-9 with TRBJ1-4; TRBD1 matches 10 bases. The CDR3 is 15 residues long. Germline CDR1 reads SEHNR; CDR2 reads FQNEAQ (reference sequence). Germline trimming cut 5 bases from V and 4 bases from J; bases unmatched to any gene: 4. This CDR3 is CASSRDRGYNEKLFF. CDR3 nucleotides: TGTGCCAGCAGCCGGGACAGGGGTTATAATGAAAAACTGTTTTTT.

Here the CDR3 reads CASSIVGATNTGELFF. Here the CDR3 DNA reads TGTGCCAGTAGTATAGTCGGGGCAACGAACACCGGGGAGCTGTTTTTT. The chain uses TRBV19 and TRBJ2-2; D is perhaps TRBD1 or TRBD2 (5 bases each). V lost 1 base and J lost 0, with 9 bases in between. Germline V gene data show CDR1 as LNHDA and CDR2 as SQIVND (reference sequence). This CDR3 is built from 16 residues.

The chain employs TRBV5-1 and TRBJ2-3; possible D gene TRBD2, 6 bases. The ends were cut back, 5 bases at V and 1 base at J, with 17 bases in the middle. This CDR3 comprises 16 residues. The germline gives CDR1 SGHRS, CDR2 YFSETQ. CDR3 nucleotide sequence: TGCGCCAGCAGGTCCGGGACTTTCGGGCGCACAGATACGCAGTATTTT. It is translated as CASRSGTFGRTDTQYF.

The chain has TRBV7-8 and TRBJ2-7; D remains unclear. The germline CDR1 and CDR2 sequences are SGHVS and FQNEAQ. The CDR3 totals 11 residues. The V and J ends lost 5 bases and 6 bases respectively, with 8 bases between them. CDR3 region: CASSNYGEQYF. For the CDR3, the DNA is TGTGCCAGCAGCAATTATGGCGAGCAGTACTTC.

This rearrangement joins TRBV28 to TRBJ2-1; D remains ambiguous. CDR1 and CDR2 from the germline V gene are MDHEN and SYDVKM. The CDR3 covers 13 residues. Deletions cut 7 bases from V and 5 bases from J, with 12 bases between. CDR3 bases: TGTGCCAGCACCAACCATGGAAACAATGAGCAGTTCTTC. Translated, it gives CASTNHGNNEQFF.

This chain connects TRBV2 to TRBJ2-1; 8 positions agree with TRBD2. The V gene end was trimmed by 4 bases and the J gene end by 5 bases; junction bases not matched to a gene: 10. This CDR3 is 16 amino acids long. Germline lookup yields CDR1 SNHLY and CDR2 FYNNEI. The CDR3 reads CASSGAPRGADNEQFF. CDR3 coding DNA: TGTGCCAGCAGTGGGGCCCCGCGGGGGGCAGACAATGAGCAGTTCTTC.

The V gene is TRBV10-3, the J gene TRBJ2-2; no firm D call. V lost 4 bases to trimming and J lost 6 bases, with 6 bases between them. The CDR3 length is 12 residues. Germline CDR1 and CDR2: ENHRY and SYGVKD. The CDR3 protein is CAISATSGELFF. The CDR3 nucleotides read TGTGCCATCAGTGCAACGTCCGGGGAGCTGTTTTTT.

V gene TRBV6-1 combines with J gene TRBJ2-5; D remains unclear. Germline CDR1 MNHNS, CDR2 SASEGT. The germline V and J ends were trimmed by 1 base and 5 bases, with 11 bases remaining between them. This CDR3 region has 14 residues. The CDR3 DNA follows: TGTGCCAGCAGTGAAGTCCAGCCTCGGGAGACCCAGTACTTC. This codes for CASSEVQPRETQYF.

The DNA of the CDR3 is TGTGCCAGCAGTGTGACGGTTGAATACGAGCAGTACTTC. Its translation is CASSVTVEYEQYF. This chain links TRBV28 with TRBJ2-7, with D uncertain. The V gene lost 5 bases and the J gene lost 4 bases, with 12 bases spanning the gap. CDR1 is MDHEN and CDR2 is SYDVKM in the germline V gene. This CDR3 contains 13 residues.

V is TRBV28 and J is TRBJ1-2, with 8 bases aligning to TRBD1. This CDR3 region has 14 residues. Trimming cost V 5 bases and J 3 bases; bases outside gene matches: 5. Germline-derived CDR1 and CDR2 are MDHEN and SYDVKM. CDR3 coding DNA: TGTGCCAGCAGTGACAGGGGACGTCACTATGGCTACACCTTC. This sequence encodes CASSDRGRHYGYTF.

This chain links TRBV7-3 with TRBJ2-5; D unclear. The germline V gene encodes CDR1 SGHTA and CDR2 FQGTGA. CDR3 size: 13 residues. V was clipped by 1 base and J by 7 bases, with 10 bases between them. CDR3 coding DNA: TGTGCCAGCAGCTTAAGTGTAGGTGGGACCCAGTACTTC. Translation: CASSLSVGGTQYF.

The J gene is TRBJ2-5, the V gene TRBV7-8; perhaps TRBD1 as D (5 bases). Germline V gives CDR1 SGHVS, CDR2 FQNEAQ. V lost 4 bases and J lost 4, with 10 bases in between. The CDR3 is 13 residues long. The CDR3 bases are TGTGCCAGCAGCTCCGACAGACGAGAGACCCAGTACTTC. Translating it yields CASSSDRRETQYF.

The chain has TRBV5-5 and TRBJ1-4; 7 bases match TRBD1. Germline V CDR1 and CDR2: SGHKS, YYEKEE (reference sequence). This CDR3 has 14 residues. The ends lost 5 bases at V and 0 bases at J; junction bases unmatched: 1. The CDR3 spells CASRTGATNEKLFF. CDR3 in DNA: TGTGCCAGCAGAACAGGGGCAACTAATGAAAAACTGTTTTTT.

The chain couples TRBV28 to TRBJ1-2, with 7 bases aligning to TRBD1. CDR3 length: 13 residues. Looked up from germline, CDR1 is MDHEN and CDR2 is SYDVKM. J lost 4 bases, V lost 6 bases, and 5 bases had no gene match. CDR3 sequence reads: CASRRTGVYGYTF. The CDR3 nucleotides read TGTGCCAGCAGGCGCACAGGGGTCTATGGCTACACCTTC.

The CDR3 region has the DNA TGTGCCAGCCGGTCAATAAAGGGAGGATGGAATCAGCCCCAGCATTTT. It yields the protein CASRSIKGGWNQPQHF. The chain combines TRBV28 with TRBJ1-5, with D uncertain. From germline, CDR1 is MDHEN and CDR2 SYDVKM. The CDR3 consists of 16 residues. Trimming stripped 8 bases from V and 4 bases from J, with 21 bases between.

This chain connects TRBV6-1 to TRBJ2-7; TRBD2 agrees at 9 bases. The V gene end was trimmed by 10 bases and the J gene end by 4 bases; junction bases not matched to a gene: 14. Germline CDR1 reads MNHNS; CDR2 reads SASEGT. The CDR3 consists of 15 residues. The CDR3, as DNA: TGTGCCACCCTGAGGGGTGCTAGCGGGGATTACGAGCAGTACTTC. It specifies CATLRGASGDYEQYF.

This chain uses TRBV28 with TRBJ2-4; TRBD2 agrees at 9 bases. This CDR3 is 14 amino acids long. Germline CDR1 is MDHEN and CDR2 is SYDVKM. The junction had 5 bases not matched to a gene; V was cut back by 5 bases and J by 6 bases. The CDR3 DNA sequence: TGTGCCAGCAGTGGGCGGGAGGGAAGAAACATTCAGTACTTC. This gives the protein CASSGREGRNIQYF.